Listed below are T cell receptor beta chains from one sample, sequenced in a study of blood T cell repertoires in COVID-19. Method: immunoSEQ multiplex PCR; TCRdb's copy keeps in-frame clones and lacks some. The table lists about 480,000 clones, 80% to 90% of them singletons, with roughly 0.84% in the top ten. Sequenced input: peripheral blood. The receptor source for this set is a man younger than 30 with COVID-19, enrolled during active disease. The CDR3 runs from the conserved cysteine through the conserved F or W. Each record gives: D gene, clone size, J gene, V gene, CDR3 DNA, CDR3 protein. D genes are given only for firm matches. Some rows have no size entry. The others give once, few or many, or a class for an expanded clone.

D gene: TRBD2
clone size: .
J gene: TRBJ2-1
V gene: TRBV3-1/TRBV3-2
CDR3 DNA: TGTGCCAGCAGTCGGACTAGCGGCTACAATGAGCAGTTCTTC
CDR3 protein: CASSRTSGYNEQFF

D gene: TRBD2
clone size: .
J gene: TRBJ2-1
V gene: TRBV7-8
CDR3 DNA: TGTGCCAGCAGCCCTGCTTGGGCGGGGGGCCTCAATGAGCAGTTCTTC
CDR3 protein: CASSPAWAGGLNEQFF

D gene: .
clone size: .
J gene: TRBJ2-5
V gene: TRBV5-4
CDR3 DNA: TGTGCCAGCAGCTCCCTGACAGGAGAGACCCAGTACTTC
CDR3 protein: CASSSLTGETQYF

D gene: .
clone size: once
J gene: TRBJ2-5
V gene: TRBV3-1/TRBV3-2
CDR3 DNA: TGTGCCAGCAGCCAAATGAGCGTTGGGGCGGAGACCCAGTACTTC
CDR3 protein: CASSQMSVGAETQYF

D gene: .
clone size: .
J gene: TRBJ1-1
V gene: TRBV12-3/TRBV12-4
CDR3 DNA: TGTGCCAGCAGTAGAAACGGGGGGACTGAAGCTTTCTTT
CDR3 protein: CASSRNGGTEAFF

D gene: TRBD2
clone size: many
J gene: TRBJ2-3
V gene: TRBV7-3
CDR3 DNA: TGTGCCAGCAGCTTAAGTCTAGCGGGCACAGATACGCAGTATTTT
CDR3 protein: CASSLSLAGTDTQYF

D gene: TRBD1
clone size: .
J gene: TRBJ2-3
V gene: TRBV10-3
CDR3 DNA: TGTGCCATCAGACCGGGACAGGGGTCGGGAGGAGATACGCAGTATTTT
CDR3 protein: CAIRPGQGSGGDTQYF

D gene: .
clone size: .
J gene: TRBJ1-2
V gene: TRBV2
CDR3 DNA: TGTGCCAGCAGTTCAAATACAGGTTTCTATGGCTACACCTTC
CDR3 protein: CASSSNTGFYGYTF

D gene: .
clone size: few
J gene: TRBJ1-1
V gene: TRBV19
CDR3 DNA: TGTGCCAGTAGTATAGGGGGGCTTGAAGCTTTCTTT
CDR3 protein: CASSIGGLEAFF

D gene: .
clone size: .
J gene: TRBJ1-6
V gene: TRBV13
CDR3 DNA: TGTGCCAGCCGCAGGGATTATAATTCACCCCTCCACTTT
CDR3 protein: CASRRDYNSPLHF

D gene: .
clone size: .
J gene: TRBJ1-4
V gene: TRBV19
CDR3 DNA: TGTGCCAGTAGACCTCGACACGCAACTAATGAAAAACTGTTTTTT
CDR3 protein: CASRPRHATNEKLFF

D gene: .
clone size: .
J gene: TRBJ2-6
V gene: TRBV7-9
CDR3 DNA: TGTGCCAGCAGCTACTCCCGATCTGGGGCCAACGTCCTGACTTTC
CDR3 protein: CASSYSRSGANVLTF

D gene: .
clone size: .
J gene: TRBJ2-5
V gene: TRBV7-2
CDR3 DNA: TGTGCCAGCAGCGTCGAAGAGACCCAGTACTTC
CDR3 protein: CASSVEETQYF

D gene: .
clone size: .
J gene: TRBJ2-1
V gene: TRBV24-1
CDR3 DNA: TGTGCCACCAGAGATACAGGTTCCTACAATGAGCAGTTCTTC
CDR3 protein: CATRDTGSYNEQFF

D gene: .
clone size: few
J gene: TRBJ1-2
V gene: TRBV19
CDR3 DNA: TGTGCCAGTAGTATATCAGGGAACTATGGCTACACCTTC
CDR3 protein: CASSISGNYGYTF

D gene: .
clone size: .
J gene: TRBJ2-6
V gene: TRBV5-4
CDR3 DNA: TGTGCCAGCAGCTTGTTGTTTCGGTCTGGGGCCAACGTCCTGACTTTC
CDR3 protein: CASSLLFRSGANVLTF

D gene: TRBD2
clone size: .
J gene: TRBJ2-2
V gene: TRBV5-1
CDR3 DNA: TGCGCCAGCAGCGTGACTAGCGGGAGCACCGGGGAGCTGTTTTTT
CDR3 protein: CASSVTSGSTGELFF

D gene: TRBD1
clone size: .
J gene: TRBJ2-7
V gene: TRBV5-6
CDR3 DNA: TGTGCCAGCAGCTTGGCTCCGGGACAGGAGGCGTACGAGCAGTACTTC
CDR3 protein: CASSLAPGQEAYEQYF

D gene: TRBD1
clone size: once
J gene: TRBJ2-5
V gene: TRBV28
CDR3 DNA: TGTGCCAGCAGTCCTCAGGGGGCGCGACGTCCGACCCAGTACTTC
CDR3 protein: CASSPQGARRPTQYF

D gene: TRBD2
clone size: .
J gene: TRBJ2-2
V gene: TRBV4-1
CDR3 DNA: TGCGCCAGCAATGCGGGAGACGTCGGGGAGCTGTTTTTT
CDR3 protein: CASNAGDVGELFF

D gene: TRBD1
clone size: .
J gene: TRBJ2-1
V gene: TRBV7-9
CDR3 DNA: TGTGCCAGCAGCCCGGACAGGGAGCTTGCAGGGAATGAGCAGTTCTTC
CDR3 protein: CASSPDRELAGNEQFF

D gene: .
clone size: few
J gene: TRBJ2-1
V gene: TRBV7-2
CDR3 DNA: TGTGCCAGCAGCTTGGGAGGGACACGGTACAATGAGCAGTTCTTC
CDR3 protein: CASSLGGTRYNEQFF

D gene: .
clone size: .
J gene: TRBJ2-7
V gene: TRBV7-3
CDR3 DNA: TGTGCCAGCAGCCCCGGCGCGGGGTCCTACGAGCAGTACTTC
CDR3 protein: CASSPGAGSYEQYF